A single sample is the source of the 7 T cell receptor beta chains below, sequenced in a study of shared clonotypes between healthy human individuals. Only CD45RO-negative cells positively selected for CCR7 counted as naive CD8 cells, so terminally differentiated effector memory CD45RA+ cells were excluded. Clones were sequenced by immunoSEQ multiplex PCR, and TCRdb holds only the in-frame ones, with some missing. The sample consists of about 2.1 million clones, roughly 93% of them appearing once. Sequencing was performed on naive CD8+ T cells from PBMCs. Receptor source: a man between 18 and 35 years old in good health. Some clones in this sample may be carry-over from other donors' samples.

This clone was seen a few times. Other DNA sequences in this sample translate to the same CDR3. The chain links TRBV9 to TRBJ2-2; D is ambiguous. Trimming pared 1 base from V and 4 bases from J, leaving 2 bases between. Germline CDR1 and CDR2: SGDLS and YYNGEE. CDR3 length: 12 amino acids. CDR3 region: CASSVSTGELFF. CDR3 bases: TGTGCCAGCAGCGTAAGCACCGGGGAGCTGTTTTTT. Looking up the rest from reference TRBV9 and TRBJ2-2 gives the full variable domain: DSGVTQTPKHLITATGQRVTLRCSPRSGDLSVYWYQQSLDQGLQFLIQYYNGEERAKGNILERFSAQQFPDLHSELNLSSLELGDSALYFCASSVSTGELFFGEGSRLTVL.

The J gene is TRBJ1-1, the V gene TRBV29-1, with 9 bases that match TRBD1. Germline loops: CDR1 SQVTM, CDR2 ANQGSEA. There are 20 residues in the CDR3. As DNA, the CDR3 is TGCATCAAACCTTCCCGGGACAGGGTCTCCTCACGCCCCAGGAACACTGAAGCTTTCTTT. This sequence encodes CIKPSRDRVSSRPRNTEAFF.

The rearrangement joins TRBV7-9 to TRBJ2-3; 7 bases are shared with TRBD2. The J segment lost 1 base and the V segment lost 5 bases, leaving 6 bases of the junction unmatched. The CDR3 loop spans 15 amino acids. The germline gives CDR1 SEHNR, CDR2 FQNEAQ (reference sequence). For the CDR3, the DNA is TGTGCCAGCAGCCCCGTTACTAGCGGCACAGATACGCAGTATTTT. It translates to CASSPVTSGTDTQYF.

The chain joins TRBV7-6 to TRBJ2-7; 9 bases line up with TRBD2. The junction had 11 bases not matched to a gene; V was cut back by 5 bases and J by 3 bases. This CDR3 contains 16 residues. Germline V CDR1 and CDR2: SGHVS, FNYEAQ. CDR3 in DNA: TGTGCCAGCAGCCCGAGCTGGGCTAGCGGGAACTACGAGCAGTACTTC. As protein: CASSPSWASGNYEQYF.

The CDR3 DNA sequence: TGTGCCAGCGAAGGACAGGGGGCGGAGGGCTACACCTTC. Its translation: CASEGQGAEGYTF. V is TRBV9 and J is TRBJ1-2, with TRBD1 matching over 11 bases. V shed 7 bases, J shed 8 bases, and the junction held 7 bases outside the gene matches. Looked up from germline, CDR1 is SGDLS and CDR2 is YYNGEE. This CDR3 is 13 amino acids long.

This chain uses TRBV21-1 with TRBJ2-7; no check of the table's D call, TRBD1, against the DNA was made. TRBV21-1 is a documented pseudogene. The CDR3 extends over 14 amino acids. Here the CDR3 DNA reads TGTGCCAGCAAGACGAGGGACAGGGGCTACGAGCAGTACTTC. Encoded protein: CASKTRDRGYEQYF.

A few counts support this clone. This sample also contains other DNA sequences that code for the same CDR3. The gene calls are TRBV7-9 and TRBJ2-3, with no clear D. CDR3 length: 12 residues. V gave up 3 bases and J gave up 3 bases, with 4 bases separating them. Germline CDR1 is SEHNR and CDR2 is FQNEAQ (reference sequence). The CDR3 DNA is TGTGCCAGCAGCTTTGGGACAGATACGCAGTATTTT. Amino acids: CASSFGTDTQYF.